The 2 T cell receptor beta chains in this list originate from one sample, sequenced in a study of T cells in Graves' hyperthyroidism and ophthalmopathy. It was RNA transcripts that yielded the amplified TCR beta CDR3 regions. TCR CDR3 underwent first-round RT-PCR with the HTBI primer set. TCRdb reanalysed the multiplex PCR reads using MiXCR and keeps one entry per CDR3 protein. The table includes fewer than 550,000 distinct CDR3 sequences, around a sixth detected once. Material for sequencing was blood. These receptors were collected from a woman aged 18-29 years with Graves' hyperthyroidism.

This clonotype has at least ten counts. This chain joins TRBV3-1 and TRBJ2-1; no clear D gene. V lost 1 base, J lost 0 bases, and 22 bases lay in between. The CDR3 has 20 amino acids. The germline V gene encodes CDR1 LGHDT and CDR2 YNNKEL (reference sequence). DNA for the CDR3: TGTGCCAGCAGCCAAGTCGCAGGTTTGAAGAAACCGAGCTCCTACAATGAGCAGTTCTTC. It codes for CASSQVAGLKKPSSYNEQFF.

This clonotype has ten or more counts. One end of the junction varies from germline; a read error may be responsible. CDR3 amino acids: CASSLGGPEAFF. For the CDR3, the DNA is TGTGCCAGCAGCTTGGGGGGCCCTGAAGCTTTCTTT. V is TRBV5-1 and J is TRBJ1-1, with D tentatively TRBD1 (6 bases). Germline assignment: CDR1 SGHRS and CDR2 YFSETQ. The CDR3 length is 12 residues.